The rows below give T cell receptor beta chains drawn from one sample of a study of cytomegalovirus exposure and HLA in healthy donors. The table came from immunoSEQ multiplex PCR; TCRdb's copy has only in-frame clones and leaves some out. Here the sample spans 150,000 to 200,000 clones, roughly 80% being singletons. Sequencing used PBMCs. All receptors come from a middle-aged man in good health and CMV-seropositive. CDR3s include the opening cysteine and the closing phenylalanine or tryptophan. Fields, in order: V gene, J gene, D gene, clone size, CDR3 protein, CDR3 DNA. The D gene is left open where the match is weak. Only part of the rows carry a size: once, few, many, or a class if the clone is expanded.

TRBV13	TRBJ2-6	.	.	CASSLAAESSGANVLTF	TGTGCCAGCAGCTTAGCGGCGGAAAGCTCTGGGGCCAACGTCCTGACTTTC
TRBV11-3	TRBJ2-2	TRBD2	.	CASSRREGVAGELFF	TGTGCCAGCAGCCGAAGGGAGGGAGTCGCCGGGGAGCTGTTTTTT
TRBV30	TRBJ2-3	TRBD2	.	CAWVGTSGGDTQYF	TGTGCCTGGGTTGGGACTAGCGGGGGAGATACGCAGTATTTT
TRBV7-9	TRBJ1-5	.	.	CASSLDLGGAQPQHF	TGTGCCAGCAGCTTAGACTTAGGGGGGGCTCAGCCCCAGCATTTT
TRBV29-1	TRBJ1-1	.	once	CSVTRARSTGEAFF	TGCAGCGTTACAAGGGCCCGTTCGACGGGGGAAGCTTTCTTT
TRBV5-4	TRBJ2-7	.	.	CASSGGGNYEQYF	TGTGCCAGCAGCGGCGGTGGAAACTACGAGCAGTACTTC
TRBV14	TRBJ1-3	.	.	CASSQVRGFSGNTIYF	TGTGCCAGCAGCCAAGTGCGGGGATTCTCTGGAAACACCATATATTTT
TRBV7-3	TRBJ2-3	TRBD2	.	CASSLISGGDSDTQYF	TGTGCCAGCAGCTTAATCAGCGGGGGGGATTCAGATACGCAGTATTTT
TRBV6-6	TRBJ1-1	.	.	CASRKQGYTEAFF	TGTGCCAGCAGGAAACAGGGATACACTGAAGCTTTCTTT
TRBV13	TRBJ2-2	.	.	CASSLWTEVTGELFF	TGTGCCAGCAGCTTATGGACAGAGGTAACGGGGGAGCTGTTTTTT
TRBV6-5	TRBJ1-1	.	.	CASSPTGIGTEAFF	TGTGCCAGCAGCCCCACAGGGATAGGGACTGAAGCTTTCTTT
TRBV27	TRBJ2-3	TRBD2	.	CASSLRGERGVHTSTDTQYF	TGTGCCAGCAGTTTACGAGGGGAGCGGGGGGTCCATACTAGCACAGATACGCAGTATTTT
TRBV4-3	TRBJ2-3	TRBD2	.	CASSQDRAGGPDTQYF	TGCGCCAGCAGCCAAGATCGGGCGGGGGGGCCGGATACGCAGTATTTT
TRBV2	TRBJ2-5	.	once	CASSGSGGETQYF	TGTGCCAGCAGTGGTTCCGGGGGAGAGACCCAGTACTTC
TRBV5-6	TRBJ1-3	.	.	CASSKARLSGNTIYF	TGTGCCAGCAGCAAGGCCAGGCTCTCTGGAAACACCATATATTTT
TRBV4-3	TRBJ2-7	TRBD1	.	CASSPGTGVYEQYF	TGCGCCAGCAGCCCCGGGACAGGGGTCTACGAGCAGTACTTC
TRBV7-9	TRBJ2-7	.	.	CASSSPEVQGREQYF	TGTGCCAGCAGCTCCCCCGAGGTGCAGGGTCGCGAGCAGTACTTC
TRBV10-1	TRBJ2-1	TRBD2	.	CASSESTGTRACEQFF	TGCGCCAGCAGTGAGTCGACCGGGACTAGGGCATGTGAGCAGTTCTTC
TRBV4-2	TRBJ2-1	TRBD2	.	CASSQETSGGAHEQFF	TGTGCCAGCAGCCAAGAGACTAGCGGGGGGGCACATGAGCAGTTCTTC
TRBV7-6	TRBJ2-2	.	once	CASSHVSKAYTGELFF	TGTGCCAGCAGCCATGTTAGCAAGGCCTACACCGGGGAGCTGTTTTTT
TRBV30	TRBJ2-7	.	once	CAWSVGRGPSSYEQYF	TGTGCCTGGAGTGTAGGGCGGGGGCCAAGCTCCTACGAGCAGTACTTC
TRBV19	TRBJ1-2	TRBD1	.	CASSPGGTAVLYGYTF	TGTGCCAGTAGTCCGGGAGGGACAGCCGTCCTCTATGGCTACACCTTC
TRBV7-6	TRBJ2-5	TRBD2	.	CASSLESGGALGETQYF	TGTGCCAGCAGCTTAGAGAGCGGGGGGGCGTTGGGGGAGACCCAGTACTTC
TRBV13	TRBJ2-5	.	.	CASSLGGRGLETQYF	TGTGCCAGCAGCTTAGGTGGCAGGGGCCTAGAGACCCAGTACTTC
TRBV19	TRBJ2-7	.	few	CASSIDTPYEQYF	TGTGCCAGTAGTATCGACACCCCTTACGAGCAGTACTTC
TRBV13	TRBJ2-3	TRBD2	.	CASSPPNVGLAGGTDTQYF	TGTGCCAGCAGCCCACCCAATGTAGGACTAGCGGGGGGCACAGATACGCAGTATTTT